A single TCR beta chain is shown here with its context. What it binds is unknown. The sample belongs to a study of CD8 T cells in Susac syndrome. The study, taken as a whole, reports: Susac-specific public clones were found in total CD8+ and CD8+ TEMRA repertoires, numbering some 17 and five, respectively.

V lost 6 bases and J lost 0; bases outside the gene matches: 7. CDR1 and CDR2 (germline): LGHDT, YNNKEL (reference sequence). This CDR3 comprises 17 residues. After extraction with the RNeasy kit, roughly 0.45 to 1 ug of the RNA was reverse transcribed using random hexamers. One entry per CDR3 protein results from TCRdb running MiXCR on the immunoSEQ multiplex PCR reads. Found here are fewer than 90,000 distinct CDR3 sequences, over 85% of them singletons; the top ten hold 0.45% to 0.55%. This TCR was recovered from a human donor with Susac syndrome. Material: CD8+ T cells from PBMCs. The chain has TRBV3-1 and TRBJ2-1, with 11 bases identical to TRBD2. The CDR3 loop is CASRGLAGGLSYNEQFF. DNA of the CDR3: TGTGCCAGCAGAGGTTTAGCGGGGGGGCTCTCCTACAATGAGCAGTTCTTC.